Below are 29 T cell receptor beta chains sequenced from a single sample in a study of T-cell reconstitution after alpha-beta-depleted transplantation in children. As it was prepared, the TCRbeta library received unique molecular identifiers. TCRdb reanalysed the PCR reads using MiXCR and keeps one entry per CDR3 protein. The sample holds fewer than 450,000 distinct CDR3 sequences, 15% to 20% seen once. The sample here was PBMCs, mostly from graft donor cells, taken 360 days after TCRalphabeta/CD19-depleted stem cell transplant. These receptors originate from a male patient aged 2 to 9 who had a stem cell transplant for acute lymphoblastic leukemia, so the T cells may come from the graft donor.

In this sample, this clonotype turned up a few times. This CDR3 reads CASSTIRGRPYKKETQYF. The CDR3 coding sequence is TGTGCCAGCAGTACTATTCGCGGGAGGCCCTATAAGAAAGAGACCCAGTACTTC. The genes are TRBV12-3 or TRBV12-4 and TRBJ2-5; TRBD2 agrees at 8 bases. The CDR3 length is 18 residues. V dropped 5 bases and J dropped 3; count of bases not matched to a gene: 17.

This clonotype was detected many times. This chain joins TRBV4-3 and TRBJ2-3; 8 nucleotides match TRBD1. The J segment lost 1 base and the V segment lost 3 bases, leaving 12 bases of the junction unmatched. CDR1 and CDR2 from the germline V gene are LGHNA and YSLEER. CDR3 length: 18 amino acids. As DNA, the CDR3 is TGCGCCAGCAGCCATTCATACCCCCACAGGGGGGGCACAGATACGCAGTATTTT. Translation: CASSHSYPHRGGTDTQYF.

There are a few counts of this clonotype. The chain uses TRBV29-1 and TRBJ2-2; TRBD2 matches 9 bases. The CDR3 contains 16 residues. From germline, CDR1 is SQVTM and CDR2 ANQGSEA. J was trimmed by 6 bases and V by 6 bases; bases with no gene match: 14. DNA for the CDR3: TGCAGCGTCCTATTTACCGCCGGGACTAGCCCCGGGGAGCTGTTTTTT. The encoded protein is CSVLFTAGTSPGELFF.

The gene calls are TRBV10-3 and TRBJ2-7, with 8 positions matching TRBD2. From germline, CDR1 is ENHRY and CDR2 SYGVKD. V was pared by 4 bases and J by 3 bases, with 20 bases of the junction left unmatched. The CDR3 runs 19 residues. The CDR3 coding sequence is TGTGCCATCAGTGGAACGAGGGACATAGGGGGTCTAGCGGGCTACGAGCAGTACTTC. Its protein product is CAISGTRDIGGLAGYEQYF.

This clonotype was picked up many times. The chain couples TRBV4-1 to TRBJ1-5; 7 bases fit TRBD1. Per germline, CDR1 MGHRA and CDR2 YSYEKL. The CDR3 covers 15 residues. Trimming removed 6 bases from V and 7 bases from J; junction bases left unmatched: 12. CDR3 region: CASRPDRVSRQPQHF. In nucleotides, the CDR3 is TGCGCCAGCAGACCAGACAGGGTAAGTCGACAGCCCCAGCATTTT.

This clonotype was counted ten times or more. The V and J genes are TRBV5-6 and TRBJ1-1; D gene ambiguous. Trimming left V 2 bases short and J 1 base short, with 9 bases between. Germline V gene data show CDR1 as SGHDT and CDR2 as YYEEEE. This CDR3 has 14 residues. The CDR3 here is CASSFQWRNTEAFF. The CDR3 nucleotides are TGTGCCAGCAGCTTTCAGTGGCGGAACACTGAAGCTTTCTTT.

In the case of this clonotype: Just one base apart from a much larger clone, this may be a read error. Here the CDR3 reads CVSSFGQGPMNTEAFF. CDR3 sequence (DNA): TGTGTCAGCAGTTTTGGACAGGGGCCCATGAACACTGAAGCTTTCTTT. The chain links TRBV12-3 or TRBV12-4 to TRBJ1-1; 9 nucleotides line up with TRBD1. The CDR3 length is 16 residues.

CDR3 amino acids: CASSYGQGKYHF. CDR3 nucleotide sequence: TGCGCCAGCAGCTACGGACAGGGGAAATACCACTTT. The V call is TRBV5-1, the J call TRBJ1-6, with 9 bases identical to TRBD1. V gave up 3 bases and J gave up 18 bases; unmatched junction bases: 7. Germline values: CDR1 SGHRS, CDR2 YFSETQ. This CDR3 spans 12 amino acids. Variable domain in full (rest from reference TRBV5-1 and TRBJ1-6): KAGVTQTPRYLIKTRGQQVTLSCSPISGHRSVSWYQQTPGQGLQFLFEYFSETQRNKGNFPGRFSGRQFSNSRSEMNVSTLELGDSALYLCASSYGQGKYHFGNGTRLTVT.

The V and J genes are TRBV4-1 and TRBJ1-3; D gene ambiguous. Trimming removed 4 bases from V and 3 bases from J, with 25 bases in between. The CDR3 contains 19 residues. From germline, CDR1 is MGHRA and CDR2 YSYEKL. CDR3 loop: CASSPSPETAERLGNTIYF. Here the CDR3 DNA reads TGCGCCAGCAGCCCCTCCCCTGAGACTGCCGAGAGACTTGGAAACACCATATATTTT.

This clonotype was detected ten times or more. The CDR3 region is CASRPTGNGELFF. DNA of the CDR3: TGTGCCAGCAGACCCACAGGGAACGGGGAGCTGTTTTTT. This sequence joins TRBV6-1 and TRBJ2-2; possibly TRBD1 for D (6 bases). Deletions cut 6 bases from V and 7 bases from J, with 12 bases between. This CDR3 spans 13 amino acids. The germline V gene encodes CDR1 MNHNS and CDR2 SASEGT.

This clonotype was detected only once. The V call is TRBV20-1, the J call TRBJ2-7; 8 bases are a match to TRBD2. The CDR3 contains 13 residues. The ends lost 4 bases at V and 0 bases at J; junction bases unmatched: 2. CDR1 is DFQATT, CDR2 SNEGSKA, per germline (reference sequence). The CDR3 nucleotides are TGCAGTGCTAATAGCGGGACCTCCTACGAGCAGTACTTC. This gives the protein CSANSGTSYEQYF.

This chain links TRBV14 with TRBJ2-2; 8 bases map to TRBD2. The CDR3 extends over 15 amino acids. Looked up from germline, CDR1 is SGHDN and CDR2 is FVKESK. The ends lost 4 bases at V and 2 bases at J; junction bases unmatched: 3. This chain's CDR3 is CASSPIAGNTGELFF. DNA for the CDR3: TGTGCCAGCAGCCCCATAGCGGGAAACACCGGGGAGCTGTTTTTT.

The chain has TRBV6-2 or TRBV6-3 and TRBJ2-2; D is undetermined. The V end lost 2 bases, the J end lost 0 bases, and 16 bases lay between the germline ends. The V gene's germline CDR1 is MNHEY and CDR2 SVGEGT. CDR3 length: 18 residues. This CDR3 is CASSYPISGDPNTGELFF. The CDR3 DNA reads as TGTGCCAGCAGTTACCCCATAAGTGGAGATCCGAACACCGGGGAGCTGTTTTTT.

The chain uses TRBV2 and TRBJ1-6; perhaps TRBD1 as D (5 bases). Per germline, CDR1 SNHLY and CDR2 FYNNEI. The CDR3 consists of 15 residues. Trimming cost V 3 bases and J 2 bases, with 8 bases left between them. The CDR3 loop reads CASSDGGPYNSPLHF. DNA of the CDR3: TGTGCCAGCAGTGACGGGGGTCCCTATAATTCACCCCTCCACTTT.

CDR3 bases: TGTGCCAGCAGTTTAGTTCGGGACGGGGACTACGAGCAGTACTTC. As protein: CASSLVRDGDYEQYF. V gene TRBV12-3 or TRBV12-4 combines with J gene TRBJ2-7; TRBD1 or TRBD2 may be the D gene (5 bases each). The CDR3 has 15 amino acids. The ends were cut back, 1 base at V and 3 bases at J, with 13 bases in the middle.

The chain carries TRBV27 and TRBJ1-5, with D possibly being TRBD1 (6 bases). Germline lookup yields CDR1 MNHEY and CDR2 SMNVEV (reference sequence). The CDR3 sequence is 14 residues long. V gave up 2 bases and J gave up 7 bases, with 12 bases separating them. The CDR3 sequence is CASSLQGGVQPQHF. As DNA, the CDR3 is TGTGCCAGCAGTTTACAAGGGGGGGTCCAGCCCCAGCATTTT.

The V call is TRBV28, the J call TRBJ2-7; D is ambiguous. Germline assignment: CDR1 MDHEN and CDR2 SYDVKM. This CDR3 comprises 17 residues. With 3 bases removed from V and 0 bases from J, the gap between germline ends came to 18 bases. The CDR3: CASSFHLAGPYSYEQYF. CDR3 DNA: TGTGCCAGCAGTTTTCATCTCGCCGGGCCTTACTCCTACGAGCAGTACTTC.

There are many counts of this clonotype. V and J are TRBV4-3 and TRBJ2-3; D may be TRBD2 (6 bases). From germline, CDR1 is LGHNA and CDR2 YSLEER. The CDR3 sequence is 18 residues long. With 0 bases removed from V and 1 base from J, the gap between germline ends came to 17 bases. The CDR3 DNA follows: TGCGCCAGCAGCCAAGAGCCAGCTCTAGCGCCCGGCACAGATACGCAGTATTTT. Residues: CASSQEPALAPGTDTQYF.

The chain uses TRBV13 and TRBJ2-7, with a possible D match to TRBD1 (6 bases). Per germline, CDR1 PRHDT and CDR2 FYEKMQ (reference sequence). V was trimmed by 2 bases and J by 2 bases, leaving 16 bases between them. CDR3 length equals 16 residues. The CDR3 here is CASSLSTPGQTYEQYF. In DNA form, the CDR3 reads TGTGCCAGCAGCTTATCAACTCCGGGACAAACCTACGAGCAGTACTTC.

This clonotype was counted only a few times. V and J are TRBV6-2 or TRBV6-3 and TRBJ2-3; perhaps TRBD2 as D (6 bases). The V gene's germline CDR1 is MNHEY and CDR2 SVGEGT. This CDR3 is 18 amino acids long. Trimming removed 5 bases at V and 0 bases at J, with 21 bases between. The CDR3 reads CASSRPLRGTSSTDTQYF. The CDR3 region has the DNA TGTGCCAGCAGTCGACCCCTTCGGGGGACTTCCAGCACAGATACGCAGTATTTT.

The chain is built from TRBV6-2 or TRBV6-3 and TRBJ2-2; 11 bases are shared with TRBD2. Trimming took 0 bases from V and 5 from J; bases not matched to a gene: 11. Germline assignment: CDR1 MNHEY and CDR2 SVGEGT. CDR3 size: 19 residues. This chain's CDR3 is CASSYSPLAGGVWTGELFF. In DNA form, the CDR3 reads TGTGCCAGCAGTTACTCGCCGCTAGCGGGAGGTGTGTGGACCGGGGAGCTGTTTTTT.

CDR3: CASSLASSSGRLDTQYF. CDR3 coding DNA: TGCGCCAGCAGCTTGGCATCGTCTAGCGGGAGGTTAGATACGCAGTATTTT. The V gene is TRBV5-1, the J gene TRBJ2-3; 11 bases map to TRBD2. The CDR3 has 17 residues. The V gene's germline CDR1 is SGHRS and CDR2 YFSETQ. V shed 0 bases, J shed 5 bases, and the junction held 8 bases outside the gene matches.

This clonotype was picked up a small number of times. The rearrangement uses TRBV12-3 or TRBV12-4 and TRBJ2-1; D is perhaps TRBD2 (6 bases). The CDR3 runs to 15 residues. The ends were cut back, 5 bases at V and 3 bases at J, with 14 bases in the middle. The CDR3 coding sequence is TGTGCCAGCAGTGAAGCGGGTCTTCTCTACAATGAGCAGTTCTTC. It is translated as CASSEAGLLYNEQFF.

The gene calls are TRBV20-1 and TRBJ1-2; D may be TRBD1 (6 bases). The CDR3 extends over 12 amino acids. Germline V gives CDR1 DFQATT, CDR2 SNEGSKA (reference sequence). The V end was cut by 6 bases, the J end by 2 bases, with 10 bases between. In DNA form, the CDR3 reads TGCAGTGCACCGCAGGGGAACTATGGCTACACCTTC. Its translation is CSAPQGNYGYTF.

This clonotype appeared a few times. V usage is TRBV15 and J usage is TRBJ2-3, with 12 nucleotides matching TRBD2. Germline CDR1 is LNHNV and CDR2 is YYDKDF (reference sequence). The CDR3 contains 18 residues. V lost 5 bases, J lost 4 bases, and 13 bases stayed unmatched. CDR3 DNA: TGTGCCACCAGCCCGACGGGCACTAGCGGGAGGCCACCAGATACGCAGTATTTT. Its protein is CATSPTGTSGRPPDTQYF.

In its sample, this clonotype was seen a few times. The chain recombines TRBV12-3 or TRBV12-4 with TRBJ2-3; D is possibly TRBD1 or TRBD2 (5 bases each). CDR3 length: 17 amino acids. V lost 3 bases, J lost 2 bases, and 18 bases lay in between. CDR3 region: CASSFLPGRKNTDTQYF. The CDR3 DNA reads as TGTGCCAGCAGTTTCCTCCCGGGACGAAAGAACACAGATACGCAGTATTTT.

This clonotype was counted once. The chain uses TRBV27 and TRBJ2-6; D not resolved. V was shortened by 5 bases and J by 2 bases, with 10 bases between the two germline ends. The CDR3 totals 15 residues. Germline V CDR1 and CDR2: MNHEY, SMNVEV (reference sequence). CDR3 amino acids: CASSHLRAGANVLTF. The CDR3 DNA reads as TGTGCCAGCAGTCACCTCCGAGCTGGGGCCAACGTCCTGACTTTC.

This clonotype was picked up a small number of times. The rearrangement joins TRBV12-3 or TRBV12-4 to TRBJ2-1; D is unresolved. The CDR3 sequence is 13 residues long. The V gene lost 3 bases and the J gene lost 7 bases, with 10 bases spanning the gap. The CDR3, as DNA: TGTGCCAGCAGTTTCCAGCATCGGAATGAGCAGTTCTTC. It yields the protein CASSFQHRNEQFF.

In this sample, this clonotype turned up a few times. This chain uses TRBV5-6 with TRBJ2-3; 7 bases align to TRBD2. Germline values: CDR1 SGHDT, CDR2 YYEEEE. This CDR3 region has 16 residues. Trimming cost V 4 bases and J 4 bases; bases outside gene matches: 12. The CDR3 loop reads CASSPPWREHPDTQYF. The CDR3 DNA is TGTGCCAGCAGCCCCCCCTGGCGGGAGCACCCAGATACGCAGTATTTT.